This record looks at one T cell receptor (beta chain) sequence and its context. This clone came up once. No antigen is known for it. Per-nucleotide qualities are absent, and no much larger clonotype sits a single base away. Healthy HIV-negative adults with no recently reported acute infections or vaccinations were included as donors. Only Caucasian adults living in Nashville, Tennessee, USA were represented among the donors. CD4+ T cells were enriched by magnetic negative selection, after which naive cells were positively selected on CD45RA and the negative fraction was taken as the memory subset. Blood was obtained by leukapheresis, after which PBMCs were separated by Ficoll-Histopaque density gradient centrifugation and cryopreserved in liquid nitrogen vapor phase. Purity and quantity of every magnetically sorted T cell population were checked by analytical flow cytometry. From each sorted fraction, genomic DNA was isolated and quantified by UV absorbance on a Nanodrop 2000c.

The data are from a study of shared clonotypes between healthy human individuals (dated by TCRdb to about 2020). Background for the entire study: Three men and a couple of women, aged 18 to 49 years, made up the cohort. For each donor, three plates each were used for CD4 naive and CD4 memory, two plates were used for CD8 naive, and one plate was used for CD8 memory. Different laboratories and diverse techniques were used to prepare libraries and sequence TCR repertoires, to increase sequencing depth and limit assay-specific biases. Each donor's leukapheresis produced roughly between roughly 0.85 and 9.5 billion PBMCs. Blood TCR repertoires of about 5 healthy adults were deeply sequenced to estimate repertoire size and the extent of clonotype sharing between individuals.

Using the deep immunoSEQ assay, TCR CDR3 regions were amplified from genomic DNA by multiplex PCR. Extracted genomic DNA from each cell subset was spread evenly across all wells of several immunoSEQ 96-well plates, with each plate serving as a replicate. For sorted subsets, each replicate PCR was loaded with roughly 200 ng genomic DNA, equivalent to 25,000 to 30,000 T cell genomes. Purified libraries were measured with a Qubit 3.0 fluorometer, size-checked on a Bioanalyzer 2100, and measured again with the KAPA Library Quantification kit. Each immunoSEQ 96-well plate was sequenced on its own single-read 150-cycle Illumina NextSeq 550 flow cell. In the source study's methods: Because the immunoSEQ output held only junctional sequences and lacked quality scores, the filtering could not match the filtering applied to full-length reads. To assign V/J genes and CDR3, sequences were annotated against IMGT germline references using PyIR, a Python wrapper for IgBLAST v1.9. Any read was removed if the V/J assignment was weak (E-value above 1e-6), the CDR3 was missing, or the read contained stop codons, out-of-frame junctions, or ambiguous translated residues. V3J clonotypes were defined as sequences sharing an identical inferred V gene, J gene, and CDR3 amino acid sequence. Percentage overlap between repertoires was calculated by dividing the number of shared unique clonotypes by the size of the smaller repertoire. Three approaches were used to assess repertoire richness: RTK rarefaction, the Chao1 estimator, and Recon v2.1 estimates of unobserved clonotypes. OLGA was used to compute generation probabilities for all TCRbeta clonotypes that the gDNA method yielded from a handful of donors. TCRdb's version of the immuneACCESS table is confined to in-frame rearrangements and falls short of the full clone set. An unresolved V gene accounts for under half of the shortfall where checked; the remainder is of unknown origin. The V and J calls and clone size are taken from that table; D and trimming were inferred from the DNA. The table for this sample lists over 1.5 million clones; approximately 98% of them were counted only once. Together, the top ten hold roughly 0.45% of the sample.

What the authors observed across the whole study: Compared with non-shared clonotypes, clonotypes shared by all four sorted-subset donors had higher generation probabilities. Based on pairwise subsampling, the degree of clonotype sharing among donors was expected to be affected by sequencing depth. Sampling was restricted to blood, and TCR repertoires in tissues likely differ from the TCR repertoires found in blood. Naive subsets generally had larger estimated clonotype richness than memory subsets. About 5% of naive CD4, 3.5% of naive CD8, approximately 2.2% of memory CD4, and about 0.4% of memory CD8 clonotypes were shared across several donors. The small number of donors limited the genetic and exposure-history diversity represented. Even with the large sequencing depth, rarefaction of the sorted-subset datasets indicated that sequencing was incomplete.

The germline V gene sets CDR1 to SGHRS and CDR2 to YFSETQ. Measured from the cysteine to the phenylalanine, the CDR3 is 14 residues long. Left in the record is the CDR3 DNA by itself, 42 bases read in frame from the first base. V gives up 7 bases and J gives up 3 bases, and the segment between their germline ends measures 13 bases. Material: naive CD4+ T cells sorted from blood. The cell subset or site label, as the study defines it: CD45RA+ positively selected. The receptor was isolated from a man aged 30 to 39 in good health. The sequence is built from TRBV5-1 and TRBJ2-2, and perhaps TRBD1 as D gene, on 6 matching bases. The DNA sequence is TGCGCCAGCTCAGGGGAGACCCACACCGGGGAGCTGTTTTTT. Its translation reads: CASSGETHTGELFF.